This TCR beta chain was obtained from a study of blood T cells in healthy people across ages. A sample-barcoded 5' primer and a J-beta primer mix were used in a second PCR of roughly 6 to 11 cycles. Per-sample output comprised a minimum of 2.5 million paired-end reads containing CDR3. TCRdb called the 5' RACE reads again in MiXCR, with one record for every CDR3 protein. The table lists fewer than 2,000,000 distinct CDR3 sequences, 39% of them singletons. This clonotype turned up a few times. V dropped 6 bases and J dropped 3; count of bases not matched to a gene: 10. This CDR3 region has 15 residues. Per the germline V gene, CDR1 is DFQATT and CDR2 is SNEGSKA (reference sequence).

The sequence was obtained from a human donor in good health. The chain recombines TRBV20-1 with TRBJ2-1; 8 bases agree with TRBD1. The sample was blood. In nucleotides, the CDR3 is TGCAGTGCCTCGAAGAGACAGGGGTTCTACAATGAGCAGTTCTTC. Translation gives CSASKRQGFYNEQFF.